This entry is about one T cell receptor beta chain. This sample is drawn from a study of CD8+CD57+ T cells in acquired aplastic anemia. Study-level information: Mean DNA quantity obtained from sorted CD4+ and CD8+ cells was 2.5 to 4 ug.

Patients chosen for sequencing had shown CD8+CD57+ cell expansion by flow cytometry. The template used for profiling TCR beta VDJ and CDR3 was genomic DNA. TCRdb reprocessed the reads with MiXCR, giving one entry per CDR3 protein. The sample holds some 180,000 distinct CDR3 sequences; more than 60% are singletons and the top ten take 40% to 50%. The sequencing input was sorted CD4+, CD8+, or CD8+CD57+ T cells (not recorded which) from PBMCs. The TCR originated in a human donor with aplastic anemia.

The CDR3 nucleotides are TGTGCCAGCAGCTTAGGCAGTTTAACTAATGAAAAACTGTTTTTT. Its protein product is CASSLGSLTNEKLFF. This chain connects TRBV11-2 to TRBJ1-4; unclear D gene. V lost 1 base and J 1 base, leaving 7 bases between the germline ends. This CDR3 is built from 15 residues. CDR1 SGHAT and CDR2 FQNNGV come from the germline V gene.